This paragraph covers one TCR beta chain sequence. This CDR3 has 13 amino acids. Per germline, CDR1 MGHRA and CDR2 YSYEKL. The V segment lost 5 bases and the J segment 3 bases; nucleotides outside the gene matches: 0. This sample is drawn from a study of T cell changes during pregnancy in multiple sclerosis. Data came from immunoSEQ multiplex PCR; TCRdb stores just in-frame clones and leaves some out. The profile shows tens of thousands of clones, approximately 90% of them singletons. The sequence came from a female donor in good health, enrolled as a control in a pregnancy study. The chain links TRBV4-1 to TRBJ2-5; 10 bases align to TRBD1. Sequenced here: peripheral blood, sampled after pregnancy. This CDR3 reads CASSGTGEETQYF. CDR3 DNA: TGCGCCAGCAGCGGGACAGGGGAAGAGACCCAGTACTTC.